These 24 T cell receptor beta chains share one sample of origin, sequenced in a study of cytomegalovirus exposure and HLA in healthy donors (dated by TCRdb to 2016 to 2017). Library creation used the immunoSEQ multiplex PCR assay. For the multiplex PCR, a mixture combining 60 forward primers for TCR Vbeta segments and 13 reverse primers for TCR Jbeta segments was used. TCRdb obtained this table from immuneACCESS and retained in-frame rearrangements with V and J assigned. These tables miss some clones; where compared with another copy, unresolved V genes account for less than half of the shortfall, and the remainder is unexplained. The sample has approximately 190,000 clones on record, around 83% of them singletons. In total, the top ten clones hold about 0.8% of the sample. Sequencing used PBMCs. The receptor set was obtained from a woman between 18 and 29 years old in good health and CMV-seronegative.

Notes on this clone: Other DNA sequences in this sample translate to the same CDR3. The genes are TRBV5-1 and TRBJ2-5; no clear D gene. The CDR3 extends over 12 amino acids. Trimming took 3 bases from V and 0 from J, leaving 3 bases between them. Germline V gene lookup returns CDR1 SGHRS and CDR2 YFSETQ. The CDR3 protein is CASSSNQETQYF. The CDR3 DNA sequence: TGCGCCAGCAGCTCTAACCAAGAGACCCAGTACTTC.

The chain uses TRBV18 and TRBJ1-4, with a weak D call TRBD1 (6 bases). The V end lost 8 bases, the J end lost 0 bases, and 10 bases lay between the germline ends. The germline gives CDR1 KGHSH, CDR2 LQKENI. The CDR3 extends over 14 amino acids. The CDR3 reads CASRQASTNEKLFF. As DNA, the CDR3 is TGTGCCAGCCGACAGGCGTCAACTAATGAAAAACTGTTTTTT.

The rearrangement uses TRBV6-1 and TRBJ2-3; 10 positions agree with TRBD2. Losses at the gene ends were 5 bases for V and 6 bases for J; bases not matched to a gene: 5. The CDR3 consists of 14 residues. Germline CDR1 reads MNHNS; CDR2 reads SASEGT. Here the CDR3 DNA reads TGTGCCAGCAGTAGCGGGGGGGGGTTGGATACGCAGTATTTT. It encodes CASSSGGGLDTQYF.

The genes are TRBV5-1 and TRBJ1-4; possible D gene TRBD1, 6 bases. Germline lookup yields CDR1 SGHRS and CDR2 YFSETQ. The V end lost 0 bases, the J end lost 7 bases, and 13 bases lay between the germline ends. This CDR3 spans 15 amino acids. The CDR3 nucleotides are TGCGCCAGCAGCTTGGGCGGGGGCGGGATTGAAAAACTGTTTTTT. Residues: CASSLGGGGIEKLFF.

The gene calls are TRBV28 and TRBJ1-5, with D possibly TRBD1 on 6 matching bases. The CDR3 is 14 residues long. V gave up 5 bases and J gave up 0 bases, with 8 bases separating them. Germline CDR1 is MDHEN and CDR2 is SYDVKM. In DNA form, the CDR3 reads TGTGCCAGCAGTGCAGGGGATAGCAATCAGCCCCAGCATTTT. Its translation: CASSAGDSNQPQHF.

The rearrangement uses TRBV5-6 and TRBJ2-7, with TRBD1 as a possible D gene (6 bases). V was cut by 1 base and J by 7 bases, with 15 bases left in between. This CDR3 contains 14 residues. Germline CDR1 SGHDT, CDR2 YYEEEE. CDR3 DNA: TGTGCCAGCAGCTTGAGACAGGAGAGTAAAGAGCAGTACTTC. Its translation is CASSLRQESKEQYF.

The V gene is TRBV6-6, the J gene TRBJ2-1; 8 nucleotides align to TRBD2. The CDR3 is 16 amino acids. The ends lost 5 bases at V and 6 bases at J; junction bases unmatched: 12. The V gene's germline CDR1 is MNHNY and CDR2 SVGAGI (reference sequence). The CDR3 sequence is CASSLGLRGAFNEQFF. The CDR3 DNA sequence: TGTGCCAGCAGTCTAGGGTTGCGGGGGGCGTTCAATGAGCAGTTCTTC.

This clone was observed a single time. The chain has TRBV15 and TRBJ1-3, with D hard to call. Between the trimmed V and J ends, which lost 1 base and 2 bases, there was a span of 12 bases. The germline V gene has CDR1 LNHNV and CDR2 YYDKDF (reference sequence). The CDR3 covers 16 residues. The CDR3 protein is CATSRVEGKTGNTIYF. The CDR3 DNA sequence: TGTGCCACCAGCAGAGTTGAGGGAAAGACTGGAAACACCATATATTTT.

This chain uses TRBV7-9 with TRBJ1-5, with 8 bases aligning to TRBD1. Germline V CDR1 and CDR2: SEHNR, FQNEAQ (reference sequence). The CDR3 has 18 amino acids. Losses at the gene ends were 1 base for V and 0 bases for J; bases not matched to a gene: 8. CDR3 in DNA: TGTGCCAGCAGCTTAGGTGACCGGACAGGGTATAGCAATCAGCCCCAGCATTTT. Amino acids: CASSLGDRTGYSNQPQHF.

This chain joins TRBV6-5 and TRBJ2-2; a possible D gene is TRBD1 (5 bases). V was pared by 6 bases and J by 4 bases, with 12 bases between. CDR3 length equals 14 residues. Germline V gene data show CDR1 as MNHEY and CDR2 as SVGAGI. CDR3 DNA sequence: TGTGCCAGCAGACTTGAAGGGGCCACCGGGGAGCTGTTTTTT. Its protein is CASRLEGATGELFF.

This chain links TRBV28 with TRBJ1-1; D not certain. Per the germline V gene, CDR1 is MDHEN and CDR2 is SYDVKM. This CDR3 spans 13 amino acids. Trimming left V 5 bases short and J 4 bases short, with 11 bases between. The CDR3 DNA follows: TGTGCCAGCAGTCCAGGACTAGCCACTGAAGCTTTCTTT. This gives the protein CASSPGLATEAFF.

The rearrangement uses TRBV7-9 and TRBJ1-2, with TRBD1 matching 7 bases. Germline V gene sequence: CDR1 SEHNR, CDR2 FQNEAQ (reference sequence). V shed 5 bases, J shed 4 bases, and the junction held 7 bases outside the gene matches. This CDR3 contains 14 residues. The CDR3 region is CASSATGFGYGYTF. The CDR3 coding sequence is TGTGCCAGCAGCGCGACAGGGTTCGGCTATGGCTACACCTTC.

The DNA of the CDR3 is TGTGCCATCAGGGACGGGACTAGCGGGAGTGATGAGCAGTTCTTC. Its translation is CAIRDGTSGSDEQFF. This sequence joins TRBV10-3 and TRBJ2-1; 14 bases line up with TRBD2. The V gene's germline CDR1 is ENHRY and CDR2 SYGVKD. J gave up 8 bases and V 6 bases, and 6 bases lay outside the gene matches. The CDR3 spans 15 residues.

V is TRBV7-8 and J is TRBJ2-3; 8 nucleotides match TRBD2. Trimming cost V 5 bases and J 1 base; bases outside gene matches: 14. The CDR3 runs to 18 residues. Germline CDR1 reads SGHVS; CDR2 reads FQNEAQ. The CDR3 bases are TGTGCCAGCAGCCCCCGTACAATCGGGGGGGCGGGCACAGATACGCAGTATTTT. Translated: CASSPRTIGGAGTDTQYF.

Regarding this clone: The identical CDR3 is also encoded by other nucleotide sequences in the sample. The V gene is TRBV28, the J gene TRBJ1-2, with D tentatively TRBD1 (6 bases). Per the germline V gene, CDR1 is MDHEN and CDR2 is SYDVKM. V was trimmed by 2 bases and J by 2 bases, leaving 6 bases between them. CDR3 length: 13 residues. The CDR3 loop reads CASSLGGNYGYTF. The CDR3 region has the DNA TGTGCCAGCAGTTTAGGGGGCAACTATGGCTACACCTTC.

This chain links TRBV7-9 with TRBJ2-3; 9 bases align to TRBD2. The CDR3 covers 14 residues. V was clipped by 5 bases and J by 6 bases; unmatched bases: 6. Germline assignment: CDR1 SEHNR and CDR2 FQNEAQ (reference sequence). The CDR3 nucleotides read TGTGCCAGCAGCCGGACTAGCGAGGGGGATACGCAGTATTTT. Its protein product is CASSRTSEGDTQYF.

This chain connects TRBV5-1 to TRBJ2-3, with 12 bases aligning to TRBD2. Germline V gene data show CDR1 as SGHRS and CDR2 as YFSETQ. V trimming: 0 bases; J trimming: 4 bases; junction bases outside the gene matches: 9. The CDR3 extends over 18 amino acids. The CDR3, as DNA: TGCGCCAGCAGCTTGGTTACCTCCACTAGCGGGAGGTCAGATACGCAGTATTTT. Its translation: CASSLVTSTSGRSDTQYF.

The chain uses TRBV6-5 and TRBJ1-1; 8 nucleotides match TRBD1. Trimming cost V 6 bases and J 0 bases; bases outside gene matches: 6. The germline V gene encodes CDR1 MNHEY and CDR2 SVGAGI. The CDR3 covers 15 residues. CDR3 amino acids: CASSHGQGMNTEAFF. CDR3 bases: TGTGCCAGCAGCCACGGACAGGGAATGAACACTGAAGCTTTCTTT.

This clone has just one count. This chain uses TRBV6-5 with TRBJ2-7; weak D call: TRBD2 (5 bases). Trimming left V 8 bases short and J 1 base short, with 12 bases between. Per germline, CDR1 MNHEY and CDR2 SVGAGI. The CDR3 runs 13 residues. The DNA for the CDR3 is TGTGCCAGCGCCAGGACGGGGTCCTACGAGCAGTACTTC. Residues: CASARTGSYEQYF.

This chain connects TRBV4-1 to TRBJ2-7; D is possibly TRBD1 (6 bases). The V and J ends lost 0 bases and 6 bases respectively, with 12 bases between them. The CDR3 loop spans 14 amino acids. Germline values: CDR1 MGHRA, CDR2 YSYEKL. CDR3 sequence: CASSQDLGAIEQYF. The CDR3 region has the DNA TGCGCCAGCAGCCAAGATCTGGGGGCCATCGAGCAGTACTTC.

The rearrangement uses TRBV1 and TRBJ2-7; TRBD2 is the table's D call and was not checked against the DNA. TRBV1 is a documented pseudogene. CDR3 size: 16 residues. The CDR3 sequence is CTSSPGLAVVSYEQYF. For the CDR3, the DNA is TGCACCAGCAGCCCCGGACTAGCGGTCGTCTCCTACGAGCAGTACTTC.

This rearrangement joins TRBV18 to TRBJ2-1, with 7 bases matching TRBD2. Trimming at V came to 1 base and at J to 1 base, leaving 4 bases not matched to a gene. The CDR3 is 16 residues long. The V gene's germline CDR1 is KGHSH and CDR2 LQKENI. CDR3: CASSPQVGRSYNEQFF. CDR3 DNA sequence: TGTGCCAGCTCACCACAGGTCGGGAGGTCCTACAATGAGCAGTTCTTC.

The DNA of the CDR3 is TGTGCCACCAGCAGTTTTCCGGGAAGCAATGAGCAGTTCTTC. It codes for CATSSFPGSNEQFF. The rearrangement links TRBV15 to TRBJ2-1, with D maybe TRBD2 (5 bases). Germline V gene data show CDR1 as LNHNV and CDR2 as YYDKDF (reference sequence). The ends were cut back, 3 bases at V and 6 bases at J, with 12 bases in the middle. There are 14 residues in the CDR3.

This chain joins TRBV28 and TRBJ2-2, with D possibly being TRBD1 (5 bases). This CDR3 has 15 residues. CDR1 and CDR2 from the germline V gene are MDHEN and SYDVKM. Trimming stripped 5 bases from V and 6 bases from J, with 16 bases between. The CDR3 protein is CASSNSGIRAGELFF. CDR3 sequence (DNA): TGTGCCAGCAGTAATTCAGGGATCAGGGCCGGGGAGCTGTTTTTT. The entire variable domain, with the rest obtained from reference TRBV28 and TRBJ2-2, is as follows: DVKVTQSSRYLVKRTGEKVFLECVQDMDHENMFWYRQDPGLGLRLIYFSYDVKMKEKGDIPEGYSVSREKKERFSLILESASTNQTSMYLCASSNSGIRAGELFFGEGSRLTVL.